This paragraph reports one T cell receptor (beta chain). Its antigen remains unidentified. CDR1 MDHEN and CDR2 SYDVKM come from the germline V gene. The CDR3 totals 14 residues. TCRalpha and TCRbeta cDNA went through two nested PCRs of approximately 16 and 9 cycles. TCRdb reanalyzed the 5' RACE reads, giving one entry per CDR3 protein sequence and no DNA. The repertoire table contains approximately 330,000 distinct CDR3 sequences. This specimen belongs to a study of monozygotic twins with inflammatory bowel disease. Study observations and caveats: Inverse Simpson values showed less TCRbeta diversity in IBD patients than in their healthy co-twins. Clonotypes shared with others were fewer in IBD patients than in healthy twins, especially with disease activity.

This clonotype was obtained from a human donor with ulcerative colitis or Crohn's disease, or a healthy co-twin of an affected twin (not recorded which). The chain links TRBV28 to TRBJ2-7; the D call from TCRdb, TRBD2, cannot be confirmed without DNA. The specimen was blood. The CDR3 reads CASSLYGEDYEQYF.